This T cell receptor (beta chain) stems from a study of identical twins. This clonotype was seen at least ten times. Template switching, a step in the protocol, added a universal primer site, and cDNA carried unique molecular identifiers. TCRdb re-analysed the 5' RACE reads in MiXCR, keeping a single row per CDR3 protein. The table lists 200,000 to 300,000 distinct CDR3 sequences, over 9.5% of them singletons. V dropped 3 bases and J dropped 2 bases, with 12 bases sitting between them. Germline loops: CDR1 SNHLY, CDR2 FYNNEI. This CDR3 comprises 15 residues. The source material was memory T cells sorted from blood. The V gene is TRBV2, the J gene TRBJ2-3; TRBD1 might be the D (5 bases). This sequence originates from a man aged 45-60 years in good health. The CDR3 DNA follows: TGTGCCAGCAGTGATCAGGGTCCCCTCACAGATACGCAGTATTTT. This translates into CASSDQGPLTDTQYF. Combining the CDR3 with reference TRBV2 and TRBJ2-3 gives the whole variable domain EPEVTQTPSHQVTQMGQEVILRCVPISNHLYFYWYRQILGQKVEFLVSFYNNEISEKSEIFDDQFSVERPDGSNFTLKIRSTKLEDSAMYFCASSDQGPLTDTQYFGPGTRLTVL.